A selection of T cell receptor beta chains follows, all from one sample in a study of cytomegalovirus exposure and HLA in healthy donors. Only in-frame clones appear in the TCRdb table, and some are missing; sequencing was by immunoSEQ multiplex PCR. The table gives 65,000 to 95,000 clones; the top ten clones make up 1.5% of it. Material: PBMCs. The origin of the receptors is a woman aged 55-69 years in good health and CMV-seronegative. Both conserved end residues are part of each CDR3. A D gene is named only where the DNA matches it firmly.

D gene | J gene | V gene | CDR3 protein | CDR3 DNA
NA | TRBJ2-6 | TRBV16 | CASSQSGHVSGANVLTF | TGTGCCAGCAGCCAATCGGGACACGTTTCTGGGGCCAACGTCCTGACTTTC
TRBD2 | TRBJ2-3 | TRBV7-2 | CASSLGLVSTDTQYF | TGTGCCAGCAGCTTGGGACTAGTGAGCACAGATACGCAGTATTTT
TRBD1 | TRBJ1-1 | TRBV10-3 | CAIRDDRGSAFF | TGTGCCATCAGGGATGACAGGGGGTCTGCTTTCTTT
NA | TRBJ1-2 | TRBV9 | CASSVAGAYGYTF | TGTGCCAGCAGCGTAGCTGGGGCCTATGGCTACACCTTC
TRBD2 | TRBJ2-3 | TRBV5-1 | CASSRSRSGSGGGTDTQYF | TGCGCCAGCAGCCGTTCACGCAGCGGGAGTGGGGGAGGCACAGATACGCAGTATTTT
NA | TRBJ2-1 | TRBV7-9 | CASSSLTGGGYNEQFF | TGTGCCAGCAGCTCCCTAACTGGCGGCGGCTACAATGAGCAGTTCTTC
NA | TRBJ1-2 | TRBV28 | CASSLGDSGHIYGYTF | TGTGCCAGCAGTTTGGGAGATTCGGGACACATCTATGGCTACACCTTC
TRBD2 | TRBJ2-2 | TRBV2 | CASSLADLNTGELFF | TGTGCCAGCAGCCTAGCGGACTTGAACACCGGGGAGCTGTTTTTT
NA | TRBJ2-5 | TRBV6-5 | CASSYGAGQTQYF | TGTGCCAGCAGTTACGGGGCAGGGCAGACCCAGTACTTC
TRBD2 | TRBJ2-5 | TRBV19 | CASSSLTSGEETQYF | TGTGCCAGTAGTAGTCTGACTAGCGGGGAAGAGACCCAGTACTTC
TRBD1 | TRBJ1-4 | TRBV5-4 | CASSTGTGGSNEKLFF | TGTGCCAGCAGCACTGGGACAGGGGGCTCAAATGAAAAACTGTTTTTT
TRBD1 | TRBJ1-3 | TRBV4-1 | CASSSPTGGLLSGNTIYF | TGCGCCAGCAGCTCACCGACAGGGGGGCTCCTCTCTGGAAACACCATATATTTT
NA | TRBJ2-3 | TRBV7-9 | CASSLRELGADTQYF | TGTGCCAGCAGCTTAAGGGAGCTTGGGGCAGATACGCAGTATTTT
NA | TRBJ1-5 | TRBV27 | CASSLRSGVNQPQHF | TGTGCCAGCAGTTTAAGGTCGGGGGTCAATCAGCCCCAGCATTTT
NA | TRBJ2-7 | TRBV4-3 | CASSQDRAHEQYF | TGCGCCAGCAGCCAAGACAGGGCCCACGAGCAGTACTTC
NA | TRBJ1-1 | TRBV6-5 | CASSRATGPYEAFF | TGTGCCAGCAGCCGCGCGACAGGACCCTATGAAGCTTTCTTT
NA | TRBJ2-2 | TRBV7-8 | CASSSGGRDTGELFF | TGTGCCAGCAGCTCCGGGGGACGGGACACCGGGGAGCTGTTTTTT
TRBD2 | TRBJ2-5 | TRBV19 | CASSIAGTSGSGETQYF | TGTGCCAGTAGTATTGCCGGGACTAGCGGGAGCGGGGAGACCCAGTACTTC
TRBD2 | TRBJ2-7 | TRBV2 | CASRGGTETYEQYF | TGTGCCAGCCGGGGAGGGACGGAAACCTACGAGCAGTACTTC
TRBD1 | TRBJ1-2 | TRBV5-6 | CASSRRDRGPGYTF | TGTGCCAGCAGTCGCCGGGACAGGGGGCCTGGCTACACCTTC
TRBD1 | TRBJ2-2 | TRBV18 | CASSPGTGFTGELFF | TGTGCCAGCTCACCCGGGACAGGGTTCACCGGGGAGCTGTTTTTT
TRBD2 | TRBJ2-1 | TRBV6-4 | CASSATGTSGYNEQFF | TGTGCCAGCAGTGCGACCGGGACTAGCGGTTACAATGAGCAGTTCTTC
NA | TRBJ2-2 | TRBV15 | CATSREGPGGELFF | TGTGCCACCAGCAGAGAGGGCCCAGGGGGGGAGCTGTTTTTT
TRBD2 | TRBJ2-7 | TRBV7-8 | CASSLDPTGGNF | TGTGCCAGCAGCTTAGACCCTACGGGAGGCAACTTC
NA | TRBJ2-1 | TRBV5-6 | CASSGGTSTYNEQFF | TGTGCCAGCAGCGGAGGGACGTCTACCTACAATGAGCAGTTCTTC
TRBD1 | TRBJ1-1 | TRBV10-1 | CASSDTGETEAFF | TGCGCCAGCAGTGATACAGGGGAGACTGAAGCTTTCTTT
NA | TRBJ1-4 | TRBV27 | CATGGDQGSHGRKLFF | TGTGCCACCGGGGGGGACCAAGGCTCCCACGGTCGAAAACTGTTTTTT
TRBD1 | TRBJ2-2 | TRBV9 | CASTLLGTGGTGELFF | TGTGCCAGCACCCTACTTGGGACAGGGGGCACCGGGGAGCTGTTTTTT
NA | TRBJ1-1 | TRBV10-1 | CASSESTGTEAFF | TGCGCCAGCAGTGAGTCGACTGGGACTGAAGCTTTCTTT
NA | TRBJ2-6 | TRBV18 | CASSPMGQTSSGANVLTF | TGTGCCAGCTCACCCATGGGGCAGACGAGCTCTGGGGCCAACGTCCTGACTTTC
NA | TRBJ2-5 | TRBV6-6 | CASSRTAQETQYF | TGTGCCAGCAGCAGGACAGCCCAAGAGACCCAGTACTTC
NA | TRBJ2-6 | TRBV28 | CASSTGIPYVLTF | TGTGCCAGCAGTACCGGGATCCCCTACGTCCTGACTTTC
TRBD1 | TRBJ2-3 | TRBV5-1 | CASSLGTGASTDTQYF | TGCGCCAGCAGCTTGGGGACAGGAGCTAGCACAGATACGCAGTATTTT
NA | TRBJ1-1 | TRBV2 | CASSEQGNTEAFF | TGTGCCAGCAGTGAACAGGGGAACACTGAAGCTTTCTTT
NA | TRBJ1-4 | TRBV19 | CATRQYRGSNEKLFF | TGTGCCACCCGGCAATACCGGGGGTCTAATGAAAAACTGTTTTTT
NA | TRBJ2-7 | TRBV4-1 | CASSQVLGRQYYEQYF | TGCGCCAGCAGCCAAGTGTTGGGCAGGCAATACTACGAGCAGTACTTC
TRBD2 | TRBJ2-5 | TRBV18 | CASSPGSGRETQYF | TGTGCCAGCTCACCGGGTAGCGGGAGGGAGACCCAGTACTTC
NA | TRBJ1-4 | TRBV5-1 | CASSLQAGADEKLFF | TGCGCCAGCAGCTTGCAAGCAGGGGCAGATGAAAAACTGTTTTTT
TRBD1 | TRBJ2-7 | TRBV19 | CASSFSSGQVPYEQYF | TGTGCCAGTAGTTTCTCCTCTGGACAGGTCCCTTACGAGCAGTACTTC
NA | TRBJ1-2 | TRBV6-6 | CASTPDRGYGYTF | TGTGCCAGCACCCCAGACAGAGGCTATGGCTACACCTTC
TRBD2 | TRBJ2-3 | TRBV30 | CAWSPGQIAGADTQYF | TGTGCCTGGAGCCCAGGACAGATAGCGGGAGCAGATACGCAGTATTTT
TRBD1 | TRBJ1-6 | TRBV13 | CASSFNRGTNSPLHF | TGTGCCAGCAGCTTCAACAGGGGGACAAATTCACCCCTCCACTTT
TRBD1 | TRBJ2-7 | TRBV27 | CASSSDRGNEQYF | TGTGCCAGCAGCTCTGACAGGGGGAATGAGCAGTACTTC
NA | TRBJ2-1 | TRBV2 | CASSWQISYNEQFF | TGTGCCAGCAGTTGGCAGATCTCCTACAATGAGCAGTTCTTC
NA | TRBJ2-5 | TRBV9 | CASSVAGEETQYF | TGTGCCAGCAGCGTAGCGGGAGAAGAGACCCAGTACTTC